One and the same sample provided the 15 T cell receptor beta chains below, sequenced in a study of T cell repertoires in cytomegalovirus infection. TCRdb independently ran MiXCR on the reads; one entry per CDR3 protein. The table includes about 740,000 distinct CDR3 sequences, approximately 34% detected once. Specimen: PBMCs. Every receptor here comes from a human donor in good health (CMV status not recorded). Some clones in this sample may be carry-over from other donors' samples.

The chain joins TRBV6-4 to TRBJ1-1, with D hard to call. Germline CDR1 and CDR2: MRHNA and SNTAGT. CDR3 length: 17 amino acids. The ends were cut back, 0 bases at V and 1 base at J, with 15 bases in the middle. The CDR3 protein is CASSDSPFMQENTEAFF. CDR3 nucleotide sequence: TGTGCCAGCAGTGACTCGCCTTTTATGCAAGAGAACACTGAAGCTTTCTTT.

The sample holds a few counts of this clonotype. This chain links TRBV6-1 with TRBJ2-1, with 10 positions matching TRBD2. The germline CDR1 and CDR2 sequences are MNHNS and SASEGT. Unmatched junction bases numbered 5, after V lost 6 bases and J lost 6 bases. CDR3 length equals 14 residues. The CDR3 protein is CASSTGLAINEQFF. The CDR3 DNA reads TGTGCCAGCAGCACGGGACTAGCGATCAATGAGCAGTTCTTC.

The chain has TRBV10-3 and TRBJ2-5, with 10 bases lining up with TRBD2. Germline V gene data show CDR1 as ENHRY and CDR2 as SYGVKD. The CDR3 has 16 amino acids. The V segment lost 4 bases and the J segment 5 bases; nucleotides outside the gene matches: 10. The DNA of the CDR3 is TGTGCCATCAGTGGGCTCAAGAGCGGGGGGGCCGAGACCCAGTACTTC. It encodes CAISGLKSGGAETQYF.

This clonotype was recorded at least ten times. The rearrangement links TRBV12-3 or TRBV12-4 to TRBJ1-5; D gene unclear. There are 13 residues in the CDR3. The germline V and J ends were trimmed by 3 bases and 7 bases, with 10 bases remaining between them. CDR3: CASSFVPAQPQHF. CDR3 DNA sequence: TGTGCCAGCAGTTTTGTCCCAGCGCAGCCCCAGCATTTT.

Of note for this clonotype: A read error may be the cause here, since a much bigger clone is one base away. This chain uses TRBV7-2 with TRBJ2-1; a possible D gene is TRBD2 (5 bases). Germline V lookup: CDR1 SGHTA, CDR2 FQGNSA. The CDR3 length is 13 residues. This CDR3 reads CASSSRDYNDQFF. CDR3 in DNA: TGTGCCAGCAGCTCCCGGGATTACAATGATCAGTTCTTC. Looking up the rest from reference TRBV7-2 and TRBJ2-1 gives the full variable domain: GAGVSQSPSNKVTEKGKDVELRCDPISGHTALYWYRQSLGQGLEFLIYFQGNSAPDKSGLPSDRFSAERTGGSVSTLTIQRTQQEDSAVYLCASSSRDYNDQFFGPGTRLTVL.

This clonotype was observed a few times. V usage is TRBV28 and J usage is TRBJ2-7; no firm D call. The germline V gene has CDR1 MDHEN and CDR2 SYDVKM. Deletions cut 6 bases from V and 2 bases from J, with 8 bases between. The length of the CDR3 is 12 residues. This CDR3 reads CASRPDTYEQYF. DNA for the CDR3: TGTGCCAGCAGACCCGATACCTACGAGCAGTACTTC.

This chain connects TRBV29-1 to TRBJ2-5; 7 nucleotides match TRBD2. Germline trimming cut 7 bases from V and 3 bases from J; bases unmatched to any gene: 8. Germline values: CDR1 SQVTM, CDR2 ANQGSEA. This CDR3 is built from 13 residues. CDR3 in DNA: TGCAGCGAGGGGTCCGGGGGGAAAGAGACCCAGTACTTC. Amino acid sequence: CSEGSGGKETQYF.

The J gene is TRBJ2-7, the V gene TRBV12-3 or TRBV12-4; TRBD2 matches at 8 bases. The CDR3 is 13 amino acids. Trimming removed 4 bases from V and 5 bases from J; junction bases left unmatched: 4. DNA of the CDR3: TGTGCCAGCAGTTCCGGGAGGGGCCACGAGCAGTACTTC. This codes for CASSSGRGHEQYF.

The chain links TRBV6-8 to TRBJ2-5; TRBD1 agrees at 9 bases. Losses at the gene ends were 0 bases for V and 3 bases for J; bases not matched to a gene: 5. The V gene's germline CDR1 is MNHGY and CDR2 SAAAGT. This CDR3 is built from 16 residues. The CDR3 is CASSYSPQGAEETQYF. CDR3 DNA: TGTGCCAGCAGTTACTCGCCACAGGGGGCTGAAGAGACCCAGTACTTC.

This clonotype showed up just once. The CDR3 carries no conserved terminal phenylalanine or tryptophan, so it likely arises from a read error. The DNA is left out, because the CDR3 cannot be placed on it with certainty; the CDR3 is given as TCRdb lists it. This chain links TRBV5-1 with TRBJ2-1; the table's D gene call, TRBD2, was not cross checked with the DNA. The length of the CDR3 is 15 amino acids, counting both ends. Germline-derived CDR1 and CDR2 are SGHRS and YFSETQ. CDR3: CASSLSRAGYNEPFL.

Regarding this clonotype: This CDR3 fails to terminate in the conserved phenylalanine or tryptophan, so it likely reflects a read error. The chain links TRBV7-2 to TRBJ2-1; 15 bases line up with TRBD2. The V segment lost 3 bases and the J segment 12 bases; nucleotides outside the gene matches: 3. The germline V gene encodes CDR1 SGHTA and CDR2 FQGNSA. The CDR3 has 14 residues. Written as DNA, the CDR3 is TGTGCCAGCAGCTTGGGACTAGCGGGAGGCAGGCAGTTCTGC. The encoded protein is CASSLGLAGGRQFC.

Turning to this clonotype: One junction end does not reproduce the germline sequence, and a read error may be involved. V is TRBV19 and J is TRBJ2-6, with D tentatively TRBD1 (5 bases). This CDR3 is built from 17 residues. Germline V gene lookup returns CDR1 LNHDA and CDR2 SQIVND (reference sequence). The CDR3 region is CASRPGLLSSGADVLTF. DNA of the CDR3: TGTGCCAGTAGGCCGGGTCTACTGAGCTCTGGGGCCGACGTCCTGACTTTC.

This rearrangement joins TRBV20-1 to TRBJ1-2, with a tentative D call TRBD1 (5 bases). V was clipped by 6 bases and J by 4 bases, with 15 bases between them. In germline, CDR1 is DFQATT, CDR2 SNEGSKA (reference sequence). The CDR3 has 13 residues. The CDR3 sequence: CSASEGRGYGYTF. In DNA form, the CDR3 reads TGCAGTGCGAGCGAGGGGCGCGGCTATGGCTACACCTTC.

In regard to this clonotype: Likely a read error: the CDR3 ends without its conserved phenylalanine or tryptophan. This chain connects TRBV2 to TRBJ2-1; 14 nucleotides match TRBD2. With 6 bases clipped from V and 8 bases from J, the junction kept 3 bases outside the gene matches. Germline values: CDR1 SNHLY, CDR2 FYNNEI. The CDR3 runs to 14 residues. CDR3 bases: TGTGCCAGCAGGGGACTAGCGGGAGTTTATGAGCAGTTCTTA. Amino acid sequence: CASRGLAGVYEQFL.

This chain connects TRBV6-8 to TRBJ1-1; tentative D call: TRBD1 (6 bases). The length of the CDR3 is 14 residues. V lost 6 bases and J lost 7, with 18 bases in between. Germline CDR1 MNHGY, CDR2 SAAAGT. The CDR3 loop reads CASSAGTTVREAFF. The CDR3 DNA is TGTGCCAGCAGCGCCGGGACAACAGTACGTGAAGCTTTCTTT.